This entry concerns a single TCR beta chain. Its matching antigen is unknown. V was trimmed by 0 bases and J by 8 bases, leaving 9 bases between them. The germline gives CDR1 SGHDT, CDR2 YYEEEE. The CDR3 spans 13 residues. TCRdb keeps only in-frame clones here, not all; method: immunoSEQ multiplex PCR. The sample yields 2,000 to 2,500 clones, around four fifths seen once. As for time point: 20-29 weeks after completion of therapy. Patients were solid-organ transplant recipients with drug-resistant or recurrent cytomegalovirus. The data were taken from a study of T cell therapy after organ transplantation. Study-level information: T cell doses, up to 6, came every 2 weeks; follow-up lasted 25 to 35 weeks. 20 to 29 weeks after therapy completion, long-term post-therapy blood was collected.

The source is a human patient who had received a solid organ transplant and had CMV disease. These T cells may partly come from the graft donor. The V call is TRBV5-6, the J call TRBJ2-1; D is uncertain. The specimen was CD8+ T cells from blood, collected after autologous CMV-specific T cell therapy. CDR3 DNA sequence: TGTGCCAGCAGCTTGGTCGCATCCCATGAGCAGTTCTTC. Encoded protein: CASSLVASHEQFF.